This note documents a single T cell receptor (beta chain) sequence. The junction and the germline gene differ at one end; a read error may be behind it. The entry originates in a study of blood T cell repertoires in COVID-19. At the level of the study: The samples span acute and convalescent COVID-19 from the United States, Italy and Spain. Sources were T cells, B-cell-depleted T cells, or PBMCs; the material itself was cDNA or gDNA.

Per the study methods: For nucleated cells, counts were estimated from reference gene primer amplification. Data came from immunoSEQ multiplex PCR; TCRdb stores just in-frame clones and leaves some out. That table is the source of V, J and clone size, and D and trimming were worked out from the DNA. The sample holds some 190,000 clones; over 75% are singletons and the top ten take 2.5% to 3.5%. This CDR3 has 12 residues. Germline assignment: CDR1 MNHEY and CDR2 SVGAGI. Sequences were obtained from peripheral blood. The TCR was taken from a man in his fifties or sixties with acute or convalescent COVID-19. V gene TRBV6-5 combines with J gene TRBJ2-1; D may be TRBD2 (5 bases). The CDR3 protein is CASSYSGLSAIF. The CDR3 DNA is TGTGCCAGCAGTTACTCAGGACTCAGCGCGATCTTC.